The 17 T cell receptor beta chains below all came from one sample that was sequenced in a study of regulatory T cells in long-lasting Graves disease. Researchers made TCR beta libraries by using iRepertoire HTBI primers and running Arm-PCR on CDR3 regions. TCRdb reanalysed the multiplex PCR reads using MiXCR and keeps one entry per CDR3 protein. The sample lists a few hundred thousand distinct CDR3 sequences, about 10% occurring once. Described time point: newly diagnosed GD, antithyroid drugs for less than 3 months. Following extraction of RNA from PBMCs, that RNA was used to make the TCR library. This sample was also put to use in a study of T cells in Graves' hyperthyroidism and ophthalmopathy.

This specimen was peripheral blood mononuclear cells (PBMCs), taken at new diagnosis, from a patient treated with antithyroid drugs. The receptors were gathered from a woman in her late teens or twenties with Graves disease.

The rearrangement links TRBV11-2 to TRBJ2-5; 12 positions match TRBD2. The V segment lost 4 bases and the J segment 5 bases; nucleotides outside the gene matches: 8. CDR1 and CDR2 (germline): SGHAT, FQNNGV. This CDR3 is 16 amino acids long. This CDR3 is CASSSTLTSGGETQYF. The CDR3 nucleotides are TGTGCCAGCAGCTCGACCTTGACTAGCGGGGGTGAGACCCAGTACTTC.

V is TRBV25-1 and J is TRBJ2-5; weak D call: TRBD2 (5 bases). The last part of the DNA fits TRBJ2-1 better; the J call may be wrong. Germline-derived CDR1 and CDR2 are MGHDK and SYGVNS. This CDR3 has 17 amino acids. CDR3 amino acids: CASSELVVGDGCNEQFF. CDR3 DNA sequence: TGTGCCAGCAGTGAATTGGTAGTGGGAGACGGGTGCAATGAGCAGTTCTTC.

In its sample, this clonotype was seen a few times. The CDR3 coding sequence is TGTGCCAGCAGTGAAAGTCCGTTTAGCGGTGGAGGATTGGGCATTCAGTACTTC. It translates to CASSESPFSGGGLGIQYF. V and J are TRBV6-1 and TRBJ2-4; D might be TRBD2 (6 bases). Germline V gene sequence: CDR1 MNHNS, CDR2 SASEGT. The CDR3 loop spans 18 amino acids. V was trimmed by 2 bases and J by 9 bases, leaving 26 bases between them.

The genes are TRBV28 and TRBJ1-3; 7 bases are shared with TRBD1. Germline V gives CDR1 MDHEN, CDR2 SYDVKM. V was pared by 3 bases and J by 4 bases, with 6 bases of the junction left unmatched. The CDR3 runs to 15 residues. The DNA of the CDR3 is TGTGCCAGCAGTTTGGCTGGACAGGAAGGAAACACCATATATTTT. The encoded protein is CASSLAGQEGNTIYF.

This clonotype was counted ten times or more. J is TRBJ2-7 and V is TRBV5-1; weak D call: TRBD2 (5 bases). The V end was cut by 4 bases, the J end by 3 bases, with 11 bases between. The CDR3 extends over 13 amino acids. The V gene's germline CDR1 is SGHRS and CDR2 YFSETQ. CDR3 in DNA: TGCGCCAGCAGCAACCTCGGGGACTACGAGCAGTACTTC. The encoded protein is CASSNLGDYEQYF.

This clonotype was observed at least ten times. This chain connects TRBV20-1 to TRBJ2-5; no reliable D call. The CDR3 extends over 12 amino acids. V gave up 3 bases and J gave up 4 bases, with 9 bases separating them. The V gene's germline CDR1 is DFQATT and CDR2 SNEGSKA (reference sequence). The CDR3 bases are TGCAGTGCTAGGGTAGGCGGAGAGACCCAGTACTTC. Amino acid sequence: CSARVGGETQYF.

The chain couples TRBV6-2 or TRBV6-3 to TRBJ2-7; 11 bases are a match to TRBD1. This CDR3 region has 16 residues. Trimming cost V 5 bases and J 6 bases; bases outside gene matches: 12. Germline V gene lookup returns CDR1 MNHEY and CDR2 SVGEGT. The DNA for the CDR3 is TGTGCCAGCAGTCATACGCCGGGACAGGGGGTTGGCGAGCAGTACGTC. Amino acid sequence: CASSHTPGQGVGEQYV.

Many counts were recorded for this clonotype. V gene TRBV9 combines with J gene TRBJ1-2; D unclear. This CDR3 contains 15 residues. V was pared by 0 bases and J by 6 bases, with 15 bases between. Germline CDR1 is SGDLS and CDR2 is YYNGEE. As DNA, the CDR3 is TGTGCCAGCAGCGTAGAGGCGGTAGGGAGGGATGGCTACACCTTC. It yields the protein CASSVEAVGRDGYTF.

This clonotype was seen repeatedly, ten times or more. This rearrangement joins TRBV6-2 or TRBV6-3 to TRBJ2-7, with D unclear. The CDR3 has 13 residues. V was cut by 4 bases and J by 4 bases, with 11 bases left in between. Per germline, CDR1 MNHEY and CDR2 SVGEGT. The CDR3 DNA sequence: TGTGCCAGCAGTTTCACCCTCCTATACGAGCAGTACTTC. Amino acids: CASSFTLLYEQYF.

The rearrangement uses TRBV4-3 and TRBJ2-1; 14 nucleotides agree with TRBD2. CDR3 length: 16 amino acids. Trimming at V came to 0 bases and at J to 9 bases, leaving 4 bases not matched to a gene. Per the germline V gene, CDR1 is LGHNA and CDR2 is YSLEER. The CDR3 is CASSQETSGRAGEQFF. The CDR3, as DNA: TGCGCCAGCAGCCAAGAGACTAGCGGGAGGGCCGGTGAGCAGTTCTTC.

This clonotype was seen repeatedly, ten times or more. The CDR3 bases are TGCGCCAGCAGCCTGCCTGTTGGACTAGGTTTCAATGAGCAGTTCTTC. Translation: CASSLPVGLGFNEQFF. The chain uses TRBV5-1 and TRBJ2-1; 7 bases are a match to TRBD2. Germline V gives CDR1 SGHRS, CDR2 YFSETQ. V lost 4 bases, J lost 6 bases, and 13 bases stayed unmatched. This CDR3 spans 16 amino acids. Complete variable domain (other parts from reference TRBV5-1 and TRBJ2-1): KAGVTQTPRYLIKTRGQQVTLSCSPISGHRSVSWYQQTPGQGLQFLFEYFSETQRNKGNFPGRFSGRQFSNSRSEMNVSTLELGDSALYLCASSLPVGLGFNEQFFGPGTRLTVL.

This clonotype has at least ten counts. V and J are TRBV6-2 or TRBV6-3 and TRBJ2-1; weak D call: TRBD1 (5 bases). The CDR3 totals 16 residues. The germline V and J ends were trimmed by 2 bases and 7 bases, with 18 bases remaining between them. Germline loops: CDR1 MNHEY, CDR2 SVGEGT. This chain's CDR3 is CASSYRGPTGPNEQFF. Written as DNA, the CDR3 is TGTGCCAGCAGTTACAGGGGCCCCACGGGTCCGAATGAGCAGTTCTTC.

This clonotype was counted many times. CDR3 region: CASSLSGRGYTEAFF. Here the CDR3 DNA reads TGTGCCAGCAGTTTATCAGGCAGGGGTTACACTGAAGCTTTCTTT. The chain couples TRBV27 to TRBJ1-1; D is possibly TRBD1 (6 bases). Deletions cut 0 bases from V and 3 bases from J, with 11 bases between. The germline V gene has CDR1 MNHEY and CDR2 SMNVEV (reference sequence). The CDR3 has 15 residues.

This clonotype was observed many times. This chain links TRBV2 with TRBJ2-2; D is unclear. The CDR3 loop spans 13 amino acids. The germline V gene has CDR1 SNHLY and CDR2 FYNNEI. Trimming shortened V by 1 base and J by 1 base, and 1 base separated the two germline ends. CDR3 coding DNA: TGTGCCAGCAGTGAAGTGAACACCGGGGAGCTGTTTTTT. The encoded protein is CASSEVNTGELFF.

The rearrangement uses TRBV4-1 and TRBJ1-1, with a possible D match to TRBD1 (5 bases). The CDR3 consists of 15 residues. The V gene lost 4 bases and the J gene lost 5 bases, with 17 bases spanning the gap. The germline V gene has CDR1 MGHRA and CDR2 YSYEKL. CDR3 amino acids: CASSLPVEGRTEAFF. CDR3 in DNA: TGCGCCAGCAGCCTCCCAGTGGAGGGGCGAACTGAAGCTTTCTTT.

The CDR3 sequence is CASSSRGDLSNQPQHF. The CDR3 DNA follows: TGTGCCAGCAGCTCCCGAGGAGATTTAAGCAATCAGCCCCAGCATTTT. This sequence joins TRBV5-6 and TRBJ1-5; unclear D gene. V was shortened by 3 bases and J by 1 base, with 14 bases between the two germline ends. Per germline, CDR1 SGHDT and CDR2 YYEEEE. The CDR3 is 16 amino acids.

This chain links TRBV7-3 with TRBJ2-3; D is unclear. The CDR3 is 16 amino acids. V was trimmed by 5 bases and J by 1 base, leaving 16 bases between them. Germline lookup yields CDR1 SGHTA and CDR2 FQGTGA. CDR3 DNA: TGTGCCAGCAGCCGTACCGGTTCTAGTGGCACAGATACGCAGTATTTT. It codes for CASSRTGSSGTDTQYF.